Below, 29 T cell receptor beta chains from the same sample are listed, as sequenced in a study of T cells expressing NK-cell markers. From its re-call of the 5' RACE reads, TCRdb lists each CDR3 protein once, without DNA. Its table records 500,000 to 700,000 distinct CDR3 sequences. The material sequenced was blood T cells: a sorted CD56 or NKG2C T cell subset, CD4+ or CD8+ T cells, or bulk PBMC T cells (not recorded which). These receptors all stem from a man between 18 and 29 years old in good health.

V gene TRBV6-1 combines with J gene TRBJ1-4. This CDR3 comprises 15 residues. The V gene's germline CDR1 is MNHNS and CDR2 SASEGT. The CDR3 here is CASSRTRPTNEKLFF.

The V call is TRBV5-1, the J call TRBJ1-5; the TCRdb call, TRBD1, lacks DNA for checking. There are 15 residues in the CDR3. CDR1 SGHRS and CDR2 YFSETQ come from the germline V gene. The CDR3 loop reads CASSLGDREGQPQHF.

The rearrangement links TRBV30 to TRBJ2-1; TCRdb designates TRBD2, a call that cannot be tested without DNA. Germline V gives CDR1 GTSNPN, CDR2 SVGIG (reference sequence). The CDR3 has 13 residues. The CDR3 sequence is CANSGRTYNEQFF.

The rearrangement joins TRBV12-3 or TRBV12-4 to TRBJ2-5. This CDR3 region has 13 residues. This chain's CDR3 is CASRPDYKETQYF.

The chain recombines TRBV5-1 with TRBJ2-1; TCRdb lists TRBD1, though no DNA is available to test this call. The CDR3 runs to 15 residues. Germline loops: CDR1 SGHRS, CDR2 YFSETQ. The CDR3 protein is CASSFPRGAYNEQFF.

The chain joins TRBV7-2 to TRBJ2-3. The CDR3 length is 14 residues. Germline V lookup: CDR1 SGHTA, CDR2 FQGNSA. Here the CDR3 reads CASRGTVSTDTQYF.

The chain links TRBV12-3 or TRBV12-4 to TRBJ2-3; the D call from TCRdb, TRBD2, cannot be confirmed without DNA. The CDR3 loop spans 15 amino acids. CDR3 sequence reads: CASSPRTISTDTQYF.

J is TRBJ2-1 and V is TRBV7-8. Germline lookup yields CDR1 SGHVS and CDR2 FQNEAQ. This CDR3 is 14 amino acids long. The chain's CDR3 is CASSLVGENNEQFF. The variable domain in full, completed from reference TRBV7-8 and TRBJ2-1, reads GAGVSQSPRYKVAKRGQDVALRCDPISGHVSLFWYQQALGQGPEFLTYFQNEAQLDKSGLPSDRFFAERPEGSVSTLKIQRTQQEDSAVYLCASSLVGENNEQFFGPGTRLTVL.

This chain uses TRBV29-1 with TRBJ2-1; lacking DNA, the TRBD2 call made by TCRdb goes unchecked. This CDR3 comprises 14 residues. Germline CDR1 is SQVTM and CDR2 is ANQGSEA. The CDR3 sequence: CSVEYSLVDNEQFF.

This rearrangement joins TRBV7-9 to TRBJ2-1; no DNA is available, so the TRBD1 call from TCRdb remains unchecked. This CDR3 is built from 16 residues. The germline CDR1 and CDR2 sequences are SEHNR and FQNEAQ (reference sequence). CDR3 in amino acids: CASSRGSGFPYNEQFF.

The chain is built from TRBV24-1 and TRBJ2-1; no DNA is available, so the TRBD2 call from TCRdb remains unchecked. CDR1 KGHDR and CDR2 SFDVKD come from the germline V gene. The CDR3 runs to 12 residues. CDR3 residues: CATSHPGTFLFF.

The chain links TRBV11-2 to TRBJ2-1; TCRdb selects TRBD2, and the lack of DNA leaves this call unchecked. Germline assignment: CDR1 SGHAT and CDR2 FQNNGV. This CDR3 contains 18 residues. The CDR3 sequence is CASSPIWGKRDSYNEQFF.

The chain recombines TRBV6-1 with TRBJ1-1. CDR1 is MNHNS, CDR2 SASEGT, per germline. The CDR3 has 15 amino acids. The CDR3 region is CASQVTGPLNTEAFF.

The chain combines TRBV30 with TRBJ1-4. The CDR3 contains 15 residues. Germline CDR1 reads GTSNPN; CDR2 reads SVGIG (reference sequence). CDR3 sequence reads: CAWTTRGLSNEKLFF.

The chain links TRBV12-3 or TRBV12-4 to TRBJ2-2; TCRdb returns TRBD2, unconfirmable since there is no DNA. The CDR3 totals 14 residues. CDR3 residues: CASSRIGGDRELFF.

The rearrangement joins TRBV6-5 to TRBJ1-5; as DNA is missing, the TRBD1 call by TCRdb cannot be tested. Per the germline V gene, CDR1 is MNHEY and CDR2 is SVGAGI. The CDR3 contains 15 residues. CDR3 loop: CASSPKRGSNQPQHF.

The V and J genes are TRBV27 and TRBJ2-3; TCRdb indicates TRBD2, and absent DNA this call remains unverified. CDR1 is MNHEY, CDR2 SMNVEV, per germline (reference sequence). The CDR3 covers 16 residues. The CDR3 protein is CASSPVEGRSTDTQYF.

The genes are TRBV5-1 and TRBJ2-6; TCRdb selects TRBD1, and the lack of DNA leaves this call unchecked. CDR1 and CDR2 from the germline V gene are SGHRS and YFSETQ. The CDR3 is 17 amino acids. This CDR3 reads CASRPGTGVSGANVLTF.

CDR3 protein: CATRGRSWHEQFF. V is TRBV12-3 or TRBV12-4 and J is TRBJ2-1; the D gene TCRdb calls, TRBD2, cannot be checked with no DNA. This CDR3 has 13 residues.

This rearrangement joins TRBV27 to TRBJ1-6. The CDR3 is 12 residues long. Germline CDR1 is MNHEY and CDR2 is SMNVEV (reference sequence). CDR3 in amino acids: CASTMSGSPLHF.

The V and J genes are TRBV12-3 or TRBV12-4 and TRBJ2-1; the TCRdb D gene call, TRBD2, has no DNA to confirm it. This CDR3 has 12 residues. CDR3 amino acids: CASRSSGNEQFF.

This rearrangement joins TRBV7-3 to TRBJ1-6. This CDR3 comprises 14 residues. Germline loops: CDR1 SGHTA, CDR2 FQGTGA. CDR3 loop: CASSLLSSQSPLHF.

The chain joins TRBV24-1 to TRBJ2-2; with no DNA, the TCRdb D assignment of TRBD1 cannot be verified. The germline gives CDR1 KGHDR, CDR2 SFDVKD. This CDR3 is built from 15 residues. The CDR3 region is CATSDFRSGPGELFF.

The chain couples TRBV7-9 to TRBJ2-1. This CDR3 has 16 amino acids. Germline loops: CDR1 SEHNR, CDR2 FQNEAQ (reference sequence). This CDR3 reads CASIPVRRAPYNEQFF.

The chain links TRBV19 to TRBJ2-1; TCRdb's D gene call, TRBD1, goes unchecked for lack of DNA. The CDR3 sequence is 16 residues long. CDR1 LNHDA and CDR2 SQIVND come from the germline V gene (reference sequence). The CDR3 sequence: CASSSGTFGSYNEQFF.

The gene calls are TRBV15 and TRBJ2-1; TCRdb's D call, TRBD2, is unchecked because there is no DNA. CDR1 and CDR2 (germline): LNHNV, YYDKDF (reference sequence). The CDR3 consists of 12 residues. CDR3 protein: CATSRAEGPQFF. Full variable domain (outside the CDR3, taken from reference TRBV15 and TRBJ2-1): DAMVIQNPRYQVTQFGKPVTLSCSQTLNHNVMYWYQQKSSQAPKLLFHYYDKDFNNEADTPDNFQSRRPNTSFCFLDIRSPGLGDTAMYLCATSRAEGPQFFGPGTRLTVL.

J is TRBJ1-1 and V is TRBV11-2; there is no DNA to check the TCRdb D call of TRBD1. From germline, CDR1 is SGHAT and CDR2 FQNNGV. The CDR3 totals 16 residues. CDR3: CASSLDWGSVNTEAFF.

This CDR3 is CASSFFNSNQPQHF. This rearrangement joins TRBV5-6 to TRBJ1-5. The CDR3 sequence is 14 residues long. Germline lookup yields CDR1 SGHDT and CDR2 YYEEEE.

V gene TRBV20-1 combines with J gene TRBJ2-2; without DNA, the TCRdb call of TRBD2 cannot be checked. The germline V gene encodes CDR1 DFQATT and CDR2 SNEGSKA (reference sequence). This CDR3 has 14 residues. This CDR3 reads CGQLAAVGTGELFF.